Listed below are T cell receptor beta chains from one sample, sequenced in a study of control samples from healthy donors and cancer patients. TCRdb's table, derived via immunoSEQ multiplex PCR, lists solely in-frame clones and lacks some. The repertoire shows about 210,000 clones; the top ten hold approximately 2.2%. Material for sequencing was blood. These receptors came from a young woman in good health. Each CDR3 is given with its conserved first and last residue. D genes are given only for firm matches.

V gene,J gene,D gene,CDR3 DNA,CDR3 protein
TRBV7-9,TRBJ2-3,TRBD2,TGTGCCAGCAGCTTAGTGCCCTTGTACGGGGGGGGCACAGATACGCAGTATTTT,CASSLVPLYGGGTDTQYF
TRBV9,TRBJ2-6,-,TGTGCCAGCAGCGACAGGGTTGGGGCCAACGTCCTGACTTTC,CASSDRVGANVLTF
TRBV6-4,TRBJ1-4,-,TGTGCCAGCAGTGACGGGGGCGCAGGAGAAAAACTGTTTTTT,CASSDGGAGEKLFF
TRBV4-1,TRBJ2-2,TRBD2,TGCGCCAGCAGGAGGACTAGCGGGAACACCGGGGAGCTGTTTTTT,CASRRTSGNTGELFF
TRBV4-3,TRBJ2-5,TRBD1,TGCGCCAGCAGCCAGAACAGGGGTTCCGAGACCCAGTACTTC,CASSQNRGSETQYF
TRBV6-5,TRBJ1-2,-,TGTGCCAGCAGAGGCACTCACCCTCCCTATGGCTACACCTTC,CASRGTHPPYGYTF
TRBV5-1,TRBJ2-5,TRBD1,TGCGCCAGCAGCTGGGGACAGGGGGAGGAGACCCAGTACTTC,CASSWGQGEETQYF
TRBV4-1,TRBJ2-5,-,TGCGCCAGCAGCCAAGATGGCGGACAGCAAGAGACCCAGTACTTC,CASSQDGGQQETQYF
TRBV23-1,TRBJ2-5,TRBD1,TGCGCCAGCAGTCACGGGGACAGGGAGGGGCAAGAGACCCAGTACTTC,CASSHGDREGQETQYF
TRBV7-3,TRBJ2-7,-,TGTGCCAGCAGCTTAAACTTCGGGCCCACCTACGAGCAGTACTTC,CASSLNFGPTYEQYF
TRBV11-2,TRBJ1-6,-,TGTGCCAGCAGCTTAGATCGGGACAAACCCTCCTATAATTCACCCCTCCACTTT,CASSLDRDKPSYNSPLHF
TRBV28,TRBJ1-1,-,TGTGCCAGCAGTTTGTTGGGGAACACTGAAGCTTTCTTT,CASSLLGNTEAFF
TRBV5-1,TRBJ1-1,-,TGCGCCAGCAGCCGGCGTGTCGGTACGAACACTGAAGCTTTCTTT,CASSRRVGTNTEAFF
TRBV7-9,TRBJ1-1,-,TGTGCCCTTCAAGGGTACACTGAAGCTTTCTTT,CALQGYTEAFF
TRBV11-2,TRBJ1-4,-,TGTGCCAGCAGCTTCTGGGGAAACGGTGAAAAACTGTTTTTT,CASSFWGNGEKLFF
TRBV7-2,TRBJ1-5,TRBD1,TGTGCCAGCAGCTTCGGGACAGCCTCCGATCAGCCCCAGCATTTT,CASSFGTASDQPQHF
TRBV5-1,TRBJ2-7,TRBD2,TGCGCCAGCACCGCCTCCGGGACTACCGGGGGCGAGCAGTACTTC,CASTASGTTGGEQYF
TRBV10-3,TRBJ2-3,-,TGTGCCATCAGTGAGTCCCCCAACGCCGGAGATACGCAGTATTTT,CAISESPNAGDTQYF
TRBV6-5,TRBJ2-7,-,TGTGCCAGCAGTTACGCTGGGACAAGGTCCTACGAGCAGTACTTC,CASSYAGTRSYEQYF
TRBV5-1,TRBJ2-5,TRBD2,TGCGCCAGCAGCCAAACTTGGGGACTAGCGGGGGAAGAGACCCAGTACTTC,CASSQTWGLAGEETQYF
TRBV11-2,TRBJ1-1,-,TGTGCCAGCAGCTCCCACTTGAACACTGAAGCTTTCTTT,CASSSHLNTEAFF
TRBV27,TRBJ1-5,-,TGTGCCAGCAGTCCCAGGTTGCAGGGCCAGCCCCAGCATTTT,CASSPRLQGQPQHF
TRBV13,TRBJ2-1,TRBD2,TGTGCCAGCAGCTACAGACTAGCGGGGGAGGACAATGAGCAGTTCTTC,CASSYRLAGEDNEQFF
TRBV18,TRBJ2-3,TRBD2,TGTGCCAGCTCACTCTCTCAGACTAGCGGGGCTAGCACAGATACGCAGTATTTT,CASSLSQTSGASTDTQYF
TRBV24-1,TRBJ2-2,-,TGTGCCACCAGTGATCCCCGGACGAACACCGGGGAGCTGTTTTTT,CATSDPRTNTGELFF
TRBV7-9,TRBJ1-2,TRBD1,TGTGCCAGCAGCCTAGAAGCCGGGACAGGGGTCTACGGCTACACCTTC,CASSLEAGTGVYGYTF
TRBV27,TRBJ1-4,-,TGTGCCAGCAGTCCTACGGGCCACAGGGTCCGTGGTGAAAAACTGTTTTTT,CASSPTGHRVRGEKLFF
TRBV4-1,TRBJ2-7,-,TGCGCCAGCAGCTCGTTAGGGAGGGGGGTCTACGAGCAGTACTTC,CASSSLGRGVYEQYF
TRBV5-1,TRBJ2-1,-,TGCGCCAGCAGCTCATCTCAGGGCTCCTACAATGAGCAGTTCTTC,CASSSSQGSYNEQFF
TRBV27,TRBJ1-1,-,TGTGCCAGCAGTTTGGGGGTAGGGGGAATGAACACTGAAGCTTTCTTT,CASSLGVGGMNTEAFF
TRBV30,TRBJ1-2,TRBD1,TGTGCCTGGAGTATCGGGACAGGGGATGGCTACACCTTC,CAWSIGTGDGYTF
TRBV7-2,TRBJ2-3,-,TGTGCCAGCAGCCAATTAGGGGGGGGTGGCACAGATACGCAGTATTTT,CASSQLGGGGTDTQYF
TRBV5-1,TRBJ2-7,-,TGCGCCAGCAGCTTGTGGGGCGAGCAGTACTTC,CASSLWGEQYF
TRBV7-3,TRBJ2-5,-,TGTGCCAGCAGCTTAGGGATGAACCTGAAAGAGACCCAGTACTTC,CASSLGMNLKETQYF
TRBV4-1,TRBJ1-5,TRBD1,TGCGCCAGCAGCCAAGGAGGGTCGGCAGGGGGCCAGCCCCAGCATTTT,CASSQGGSAGGQPQHF
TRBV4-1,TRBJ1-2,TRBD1,TGCGCCAGCAGCCCCCCGGGACAGGGCGCCTATGGCTACACCTTC,CASSPPGQGAYGYTF
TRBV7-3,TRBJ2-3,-,TGTGCCAGCAGCTCCGGGGTCACGCAGTATTTT,CASSSGVTQYF
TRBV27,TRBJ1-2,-,TGTGCCAGCAGTTTTACGGGACAACGTTCTGGCTACACCTTC,CASSFTGQRSGYTF
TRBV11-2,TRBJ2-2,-,TGTGCCAGCAGCACAATCACAGGGGAGCTGTTTTTT,CASSTITGELFF
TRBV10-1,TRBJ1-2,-,TGCGCCAGCGGCGATAACTATGGCTACACCTTC,CASGDNYGYTF
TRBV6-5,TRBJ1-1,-,TGTGCCAGCAGTCCGCGGGGATCCATGAACACTGAAGCTTTCTTT,CASSPRGSMNTEAFF